Below, 6 T cell receptor beta chains from the same sample are listed, as sequenced in a study of T cells in Graves' hyperthyroidism and ophthalmopathy. There were TCR beta CDR3 regions amplified from RNA transcripts. Initially, a first-round RT-PCR of the TCR CDR3 employed the HTBI primer set. A single record per CDR3 protein comes from TCRdb applying MiXCR to the multiplex PCR reads. This sample has hundreds of thousands of distinct CDR3 sequences, with approximately 18% found just once. The sample consisted of blood. All receptors come from a woman between 50 and 59 years old with Graves' hyperthyroidism that later progressed to Graves' ophthalmopathy.

This clonotype has just a few counts. The chain links TRBV10-3 to TRBJ2-1, with 8 bases aligning to TRBD1. This CDR3 contains 11 residues. Germline values: CDR1 ENHRY, CDR2 SYGVKD. The V segment lost 6 bases and the J segment 8 bases; nucleotides outside the gene matches: 0. CDR3 region: CAISRGHEQFF. In DNA form, the CDR3 reads TGTGCCATCAGCAGGGGGCATGAGCAGTTCTTC.

This clonotype was detected a few times. The chain links TRBV10-3 to TRBJ1-1; D is ambiguous. Germline V gene data show CDR1 as ENHRY and CDR2 as SYGVKD. V gave up 4 bases and J gave up 3 bases, with 6 bases separating them. There are 12 residues in the CDR3. The CDR3 DNA reads TGTGCCATCAGTGGGCGGCACACTGAAGCTTTCTTT. The encoded protein is CAISGRHTEAFF.

The rearrangement links TRBV10-3 to TRBJ1-2, with D hard to call. The CDR3 is made up of 13 amino acids. Germline V gene lookup returns CDR1 ENHRY and CDR2 SYGVKD. V lost 7 bases and J lost 1, with 10 bases in between. Written as DNA, the CDR3 is TGTGCCATCATGCATACCCTTAACTATGGCTACACCTTC. Protein product: CAIMHTLNYGYTF.

This clonotype came up many times. The chain is built from TRBV20-1 and TRBJ2-7; no clear D gene. Trimming pared 6 bases from V and 3 bases from J, leaving 18 bases between. The CDR3 is 14 amino acids. CDR1 and CDR2 (germline): DFQATT, SNEGSKA (reference sequence). This CDR3 reads CSAASLDGYYEQYF. The CDR3 region has the DNA TGCAGTGCCGCAAGCTTGGACGGGTACTACGAGCAGTACTTC.

This rearrangement joins TRBV7-9 to TRBJ1-1, with 7 bases matching TRBD1. There are 14 residues in the CDR3. Per germline, CDR1 SEHNR and CDR2 FQNEAQ (reference sequence). Germline trimming cut 6 bases from V and 3 bases from J; bases unmatched to any gene: 7. The DNA of the CDR3 is TGTGCCAGCAGATTGCCAGGGGGGGACACTGAAGCTTTCTTT. Translated, it gives CASRLPGGDTEAFF. The complete variable domain, with remaining parts taken from reference TRBV7-9 and TRBJ1-1, reads DTGVSQNPRHKITKRGQNVTFRCDPISEHNRLYWYRQTLGQGPEFLTYFQNEAQLEKSRLLSDRFSAERPKGSFSTLEIQRTEQGDSAMYLCASRLPGGDTEAFFGQGTRLTVV.

The J gene is TRBJ1-5, the V gene TRBV19, with 7 bases aligning to TRBD1. The length of the CDR3 is 15 residues. The J segment lost 5 bases and the V segment lost 7 bases, leaving 11 bases of the junction unmatched. The V gene's germline CDR1 is LNHDA and CDR2 SQIVND (reference sequence). CDR3 coding DNA: TGTGCCAGTACCCCCTCTCGGGACAGTTATCAGCCCCAGCATTTT. Translated, it gives CASTPSRDSYQPQHF.